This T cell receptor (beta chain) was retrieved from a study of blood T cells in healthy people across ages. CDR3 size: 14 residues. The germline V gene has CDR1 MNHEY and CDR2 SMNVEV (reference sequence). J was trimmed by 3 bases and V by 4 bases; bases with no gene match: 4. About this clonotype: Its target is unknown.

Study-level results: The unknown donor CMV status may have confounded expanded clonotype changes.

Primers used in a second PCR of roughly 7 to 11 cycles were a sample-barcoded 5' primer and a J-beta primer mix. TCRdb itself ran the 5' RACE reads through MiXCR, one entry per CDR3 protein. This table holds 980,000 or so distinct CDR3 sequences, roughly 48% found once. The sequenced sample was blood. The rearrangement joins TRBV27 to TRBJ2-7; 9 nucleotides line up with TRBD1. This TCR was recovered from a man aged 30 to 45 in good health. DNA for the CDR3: TGTGCCAGCAGTTATGACAGGGGGAACTACGAGCAGTACTTC. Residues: CASSYDRGNYEQYF.